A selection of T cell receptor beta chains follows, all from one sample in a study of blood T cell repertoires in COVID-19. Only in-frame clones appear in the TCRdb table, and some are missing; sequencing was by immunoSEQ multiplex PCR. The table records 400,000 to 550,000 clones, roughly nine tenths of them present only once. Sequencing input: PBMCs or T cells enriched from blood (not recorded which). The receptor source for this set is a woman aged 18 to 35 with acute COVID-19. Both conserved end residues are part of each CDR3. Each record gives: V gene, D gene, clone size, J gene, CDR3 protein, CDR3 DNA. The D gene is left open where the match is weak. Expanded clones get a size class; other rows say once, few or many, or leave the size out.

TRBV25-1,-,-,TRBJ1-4,CASRSGYEKLFF,TGTGCCAGCCGTTCCGGGTATGAAAAACTGTTTTTT
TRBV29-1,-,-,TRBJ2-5,CSVENREQETQYF,TGCAGCGTTGAGAACAGGGAACAAGAGACCCAGTACTTC
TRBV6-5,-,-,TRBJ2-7,CASRFRQVSYEQYF,TGTGCCAGCCGATTCCGACAGGTATCGTACGAGCAGTACTTC
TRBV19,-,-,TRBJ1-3,CATTKGQGNTIYF,TGTGCCACCACTAAGGGGCAGGGAAACACCATATATTTT
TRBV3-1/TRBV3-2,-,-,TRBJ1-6,CASSHPRAVTFLDSPLHF,TGTGCCAGCAGCCACCCGAGGGCGGTGACATTCTTGGATTCACCCCTCCACTTT
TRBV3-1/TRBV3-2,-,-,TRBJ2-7,CASSLTYEQYF,TGTGCCAGCAGCCTGACATACGAGCAGTACTTC
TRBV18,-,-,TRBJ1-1,CASSPYRENTEAFF,TGTGCCAGCTCACCATATCGCGAGAACACTGAAGCTTTCTTT
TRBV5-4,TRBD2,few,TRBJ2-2,CASSLGLAGYSGELFF,TGTGCCAGCAGCTTAGGACTAGCGGGATATAGCGGGGAGCTGTTTTTT
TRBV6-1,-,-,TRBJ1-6,CASSELRGNSSPLHF,TGTGCCAGCAGTGAATTGCGCGGGAATTCTTCACCCCTCCACTTT
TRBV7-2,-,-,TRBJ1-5,CASSLGQIYQPQHF,TGTGCCAGCAGCCTCGGACAGATCTATCAGCCCCAGCATTTT
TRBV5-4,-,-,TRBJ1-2,CASRGAGANYGYTF,TGTGCCAGCAGAGGGGCGGGAGCTAACTATGGCTACACCTTC
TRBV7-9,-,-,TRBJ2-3,CASSGAGYTQYF,TGTGCCAGCAGCGGGGCCGGTTATACGCAGTATTTT
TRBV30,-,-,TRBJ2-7,CAWSPPVGQYF,TGTGCCTGGAGTCCCCCTGTCGGGCAGTACTTC
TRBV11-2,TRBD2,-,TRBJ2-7,CASSPGLAPSYEQYF,TGTGCCAGCAGCCCTGGACTAGCGCCATCCTACGAGCAGTACTTC
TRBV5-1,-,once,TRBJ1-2,CASSSDRDPYGYTF,TGCGCCAGCAGCTCGGACAGAGACCCCTATGGCTACACCTTC
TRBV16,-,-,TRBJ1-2,CASSQSRDTGYTF,TGTGCCAGCAGCCAATCTCGGGACACGGGCTACACCTTC
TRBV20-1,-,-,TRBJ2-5,CSPRSGETQYF,TGCAGCCCAAGAAGCGGAGAGACCCAGTACTTC
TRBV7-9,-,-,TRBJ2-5,CASSFPDTLPEETQYF,TGTGCCAGCAGCTTTCCGGACACCTTACCTGAGGAGACCCAGTACTTC
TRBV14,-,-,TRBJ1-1,CASSQTLNTEAFF,TGTGCCAGCAGCCAGACACTCAACACTGAAGCTTTCTTT
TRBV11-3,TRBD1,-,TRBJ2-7,CASSSPLRGLGEQYF,TGTGCCAGCAGCTCCCCTCTCAGGGGGCTTGGCGAGCAGTACTTC
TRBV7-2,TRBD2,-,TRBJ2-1,CASSLPAGVYQISNEQFF,TGTGCCAGCAGCTTACCGGCGGGAGTGTACCAAATCAGCAATGAGCAGTTCTTC
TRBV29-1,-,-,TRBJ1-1,CSVPDGEAFF,TGCAGCGTGCCAGATGGTGAAGCTTTCTTT
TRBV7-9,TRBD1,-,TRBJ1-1,CASSWTGGNTEAFF,TGTGCCAGCAGCTGGACAGGGGGCAACACTGAAGCTTTCTTT
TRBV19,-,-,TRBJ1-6,CASNAGDTASPLHF,TGTGCCAGCAACGCCGGGGACACTGCTTCACCCCTCCACTTT
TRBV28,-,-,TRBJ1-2,CASSARGINYGYTF,TGTGCCAGCAGTGCCCGGGGGATTAACTATGGCTACACCTTC
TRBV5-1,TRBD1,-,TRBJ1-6,CASNLGQGGGPLHF,TGCGCCAGCAACCTGGGACAGGGTGGCGGACCCCTCCACTTT
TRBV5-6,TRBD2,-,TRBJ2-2,CASSLGGAGELFF,TGTGCCAGCAGCCTGGGGGGGGCCGGGGAGCTGTTTTTT
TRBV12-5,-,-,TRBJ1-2,CASGHDGTSYGYTF,TGTGCTAGTGGTCATGACGGGACAAGCTATGGCTACACCTTC
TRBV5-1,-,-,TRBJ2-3,CASSRQGGGTDTQYF,TGCGCCAGCAGCAGGCAGGGGGGAGGCACAGATACGCAGTATTTT
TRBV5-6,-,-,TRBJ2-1,CASSLPPSVYNEQFF,TGTGCCAGCAGCTTGCCCCCTAGCGTATACAATGAGCAGTTCTTC
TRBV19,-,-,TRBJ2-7,CASSWSPTSSYEQYF,TGTGCCAGTAGCTGGAGCCCCACTAGCTCCTACGAGCAGTACTTC
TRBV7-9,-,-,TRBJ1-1,CASSSGSATEAFF,TGTGCCAGCAGTTCCGGGTCGGCCACTGAAGCTTTCTTT
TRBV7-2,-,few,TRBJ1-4,CASSEGATNEKLFF,TGTGCCAGCAGCGAGGGGGCAACTAATGAAAAACTGTTTTTT
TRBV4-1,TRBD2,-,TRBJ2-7,CASSQVISGGKYEQYF,TGCGCCAGCAGCCAAGTAATTAGCGGGGGGAAGTACGAGCAGTACTTC
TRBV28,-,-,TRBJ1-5,CASYTTDRRHQPQHF,TGTGCCAGCTATACGACAGATCGTAGGCATCAGCCCCAGCATTTT
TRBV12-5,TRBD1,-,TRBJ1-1,CASGSDGTGFEAFF,TGTGCTAGTGGTTCCGACGGGACAGGGTTTGAAGCTTTCTTT